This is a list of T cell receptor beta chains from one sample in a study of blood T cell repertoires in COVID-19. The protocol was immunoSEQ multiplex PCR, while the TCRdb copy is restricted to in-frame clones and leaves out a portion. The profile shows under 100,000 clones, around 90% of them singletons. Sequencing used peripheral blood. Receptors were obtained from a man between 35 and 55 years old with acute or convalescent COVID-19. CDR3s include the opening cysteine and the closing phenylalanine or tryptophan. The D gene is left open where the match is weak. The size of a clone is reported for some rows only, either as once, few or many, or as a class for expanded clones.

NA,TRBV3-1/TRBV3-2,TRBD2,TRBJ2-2,TGTGCCAGCAGCCATTTCCTAGCGGGAGGCGGGGAGCTGTTTTTT,CASSHFLAGGGELFF
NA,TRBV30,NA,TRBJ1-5,TGTGCCTGTACAGGGCCTGGAGAGAATCAGCCCCAGCATTTT,CACTGPGENQPQHF
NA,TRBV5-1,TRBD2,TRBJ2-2,TGCGCCAGCAGCTTGGCCCCTCCTAGCGGGAGCGGGGAGCTGTTTTTT,CASSLAPPSGSGELFF
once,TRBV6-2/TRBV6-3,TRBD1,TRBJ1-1,TGTGCCAGCAGTTCTTGGACAGGTCGAACTGAAGCTTTCTTT,CASSSWTGRTEAFF
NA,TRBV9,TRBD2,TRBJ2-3,TGTGCCAGCAGCGTAGGGGACGGGAGGGGGGATACGCAGTATTTT,CASSVGDGRGDTQYF
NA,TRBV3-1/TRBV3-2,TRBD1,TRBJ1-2,TGTGCCAGCAGCCACCCGACAGGGGACTATGGCTACACCTTC,CASSHPTGDYGYTF
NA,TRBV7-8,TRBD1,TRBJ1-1,TGTGCCAGCAGCTTAGTGGGGGGACAGACGAACACTGAAGCTTTCTTT,CASSLVGGQTNTEAFF
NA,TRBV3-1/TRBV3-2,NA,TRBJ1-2,TGTGCCAGCAGCCAAGATGGCAGGTCAGGGCGAGGCTACACCTTC,CASSQDGRSGRGYTF
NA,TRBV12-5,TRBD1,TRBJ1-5,TGTGCTAGTGGTTTCCAGGACAGGGGCGTTCAGCCCCAGCATTTT,CASGFQDRGVQPQHF
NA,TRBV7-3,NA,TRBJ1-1,TGTGCCAGCAGCCGCCAGGCGACCACTGAAGCTTTCTTT,CASSRQATTEAFF
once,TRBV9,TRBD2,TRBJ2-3,TGTGCCAGCAGCCCTTTAGCGGGTTCCGATACGCAGTATTTT,CASSPLAGSDTQYF
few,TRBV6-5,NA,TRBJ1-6,TGTGCCAGCAGTTACTCGTCGGGAATCGGTTCACCCCTCCACTTT,CASSYSSGIGSPLHF
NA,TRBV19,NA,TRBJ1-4,TGTGCCAGTAGTACACGACACCCGGAAGGAGAAAAACTGTTTTTT,CASSTRHPEGEKLFF
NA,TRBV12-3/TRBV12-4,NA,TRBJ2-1,TGTGCCAGCAGCCCTGACAGCTACAATGAGCAGTTCTTC,CASSPDSYNEQFF
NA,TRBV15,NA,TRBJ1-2,TGTGCCACCAGCAGTGGGGGCCACGGCTACACCTTC,CATSSGGHGYTF
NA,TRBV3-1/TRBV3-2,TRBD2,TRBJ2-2,TGTGCCAGCAGCCAAGTTGCGGGAGGGCCGCGGACCGGGGAGCTGTTTTTT,CASSQVAGGPRTGELFF
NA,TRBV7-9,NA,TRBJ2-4,TGTGCCAGCAGCACCAGGGCCTCCAAAAACATTCAGTACTTC,CASSTRASKNIQYF
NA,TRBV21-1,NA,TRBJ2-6,TGTGCCAGCAACGCACGGACAGAGTCCTCTGGGGCCAACGTCCTGACTTTC,CASNARTESSGANVLTF
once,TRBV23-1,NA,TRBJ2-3,TGCGCCAGCAGTCAATCGCGGGTAGATACAGATACGCAGTATTTT,CASSQSRVDTDTQYF
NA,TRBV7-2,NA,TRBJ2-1,TGTGCCAGCAGCTTATTGATCAGAAATGAGCAGTTCTTC,CASSLLIRNEQFF
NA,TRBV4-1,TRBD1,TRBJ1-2,TGCGCCAGCAGCCCCCAGGACAGGGGGTATTCTGGCTACACCTTC,CASSPQDRGYSGYTF
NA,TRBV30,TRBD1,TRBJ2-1,TGTGCCTGGAGAAACCGGGACAGCTACAATGAGCAGTTCTTC,CAWRNRDSYNEQFF
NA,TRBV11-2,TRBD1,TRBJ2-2,TGTGCCAGCAGCTTCGGGACAGGTGACACCGGGGAGCTGTTTTTT,CASSFGTGDTGELFF
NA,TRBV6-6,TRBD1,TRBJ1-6,TGTGCCAGCAGCGGGGACAGCTCTAATTCACCCCTCCACTTT,CASSGDSSNSPLHF
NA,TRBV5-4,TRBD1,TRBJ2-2,TGTGCCAGCAGGCCGATGAGACAGGGGGTGGCCGGGGAGCTGTTTTTT,CASRPMRQGVAGELFF
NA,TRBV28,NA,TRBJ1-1,TGTGCCAGCAGTCGACTTTTGAACACTGAAGCTTTCTTT,CASSRLLNTEAFF
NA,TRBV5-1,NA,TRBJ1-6,TGCGCCAGCAGCTTGGAGCGGGGTAATTCACCCCTCCACTTT,CASSLERGNSPLHF
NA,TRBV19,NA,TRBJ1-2,TGTGCCAGTAGTACAACAGGGAATAACTATGGCTACACCTTC,CASSTTGNNYGYTF
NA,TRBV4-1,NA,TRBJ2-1,TGCGCCAGCAGCCAAGATAGGGGATTTAATGAGCAGTTCTTC,CASSQDRGFNEQFF
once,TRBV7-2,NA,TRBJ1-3,TGTGCCAGCTCTCGGAACAGTCCGCGCTCTGGAAACACCATATATTTT,CASSRNSPRSGNTIYF
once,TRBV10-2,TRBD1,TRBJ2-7,TGCGCCAGCAGTGAGTCTTGGACAGGGGACAACTCCTACGAGCAGTACTTC,CASSESWTGDNSYEQYF
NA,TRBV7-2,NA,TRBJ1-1,TGTGCCAGCAGCTTAGGGGGCCAGGGTTCGTACCCTTTTGAAGCTTTCTTT,CASSLGGQGSYPFEAFF
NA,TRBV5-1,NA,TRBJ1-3,TGCGCCAGCAGCTATAACGACAGGTCGGCCACCATATATTTT,CASSYNDRSATIYF
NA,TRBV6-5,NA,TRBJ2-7,TGTGCCAGCGTGGGGGGGCCCTACGAGCAGTACTTC,CASVGGPYEQYF
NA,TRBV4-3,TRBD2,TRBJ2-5,TGCGCCAGCAGCCAAGAGGTAGCGGGGGGGCCCGAGACCCAGTACTTC,CASSQEVAGGPETQYF
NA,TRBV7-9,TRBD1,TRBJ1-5,TGTGCCAGCAGCAAAGACAGGGGAGGTAATCAGCCCCAGCATTTT,CASSKDRGGNQPQHF
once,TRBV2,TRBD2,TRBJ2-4,TGTGCCAGCAGGCAAGTGGTAGCGGGAAACATTCAGTACTTC,CASRQVVAGNIQYF
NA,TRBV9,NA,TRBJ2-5,TGTGCCAGCAGCCTTCGGGTCGGGTCTATGGAGACCCAGTACTTC,CASSLRVGSMETQYF
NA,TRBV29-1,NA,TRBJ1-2,TGCAGCGTCGGACAGAATGTCGACTATGGCTACACCTTC,CSVGQNVDYGYTF
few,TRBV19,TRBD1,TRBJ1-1,TGTGCCAGTAGTGGGGACAGGGGAGGAACTGAAGCTTTCTTT,CASSGDRGGTEAFF
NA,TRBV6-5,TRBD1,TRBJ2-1,TGTGCCAGCTGGGGACAGATAAACAATGAGCAGTTCTTC,CASWGQINNEQFF
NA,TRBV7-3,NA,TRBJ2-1,TGTGCCAGCGGCTTAAACCGGGACAGCCGGGGGAATGAGCAGTTCTTC,CASGLNRDSRGNEQFF
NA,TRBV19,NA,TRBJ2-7,TGTGCCAGTAGTGTCACTCCAGCGTCCTACGAGCAGTACTTC,CASSVTPASYEQYF
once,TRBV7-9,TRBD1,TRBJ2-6,TGTGCCAGCAGCTCTCGGGACAGATCCTCTGGGGCCAACGTCCTGACTTTC,CASSSRDRSSGANVLTF
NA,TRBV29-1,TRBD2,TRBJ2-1,TGCAGCGTTAGCCGGACTAGCGGGACCTCCTACAATGAGCAGTTCTTC,CSVSRTSGTSYNEQFF
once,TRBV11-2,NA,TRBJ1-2,TGTGCCAGCAGACCAGGACAGCCAACCTATGGCTACACCTTC,CASRPGQPTYGYTF
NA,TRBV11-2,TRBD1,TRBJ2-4,TGTGCCAGCAGCTTAGACAGGGGGGCCAAAAACATTCAGTACTTC,CASSLDRGAKNIQYF
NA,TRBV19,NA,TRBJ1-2,TGTGCCAGTAAGGAGGGTATGAGAGGCTACACCTTC,CASKEGMRGYTF
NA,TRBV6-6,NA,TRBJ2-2,TGTGCCAGCAGTTATCCAGGGACGGAGGGTACCGGGGAGCTGTTTTTT,CASSYPGTEGTGELFF
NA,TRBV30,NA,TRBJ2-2,TGTGCCTGGAGTGGGCCCGGGGAGCTGTTTTTT,CAWSGPGELFF
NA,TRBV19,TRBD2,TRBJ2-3,TGTGCCAGTAGTAGCGGAGGGGACTACTCAGATACGCAGTATTTT,CASSSGGDYSDTQYF
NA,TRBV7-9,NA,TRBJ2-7,TGTGCCAGCAGCAGCCCGCCTAGGGGGGAGGGCTCCTACGAGCAGTACTTC,CASSSPPRGEGSYEQYF